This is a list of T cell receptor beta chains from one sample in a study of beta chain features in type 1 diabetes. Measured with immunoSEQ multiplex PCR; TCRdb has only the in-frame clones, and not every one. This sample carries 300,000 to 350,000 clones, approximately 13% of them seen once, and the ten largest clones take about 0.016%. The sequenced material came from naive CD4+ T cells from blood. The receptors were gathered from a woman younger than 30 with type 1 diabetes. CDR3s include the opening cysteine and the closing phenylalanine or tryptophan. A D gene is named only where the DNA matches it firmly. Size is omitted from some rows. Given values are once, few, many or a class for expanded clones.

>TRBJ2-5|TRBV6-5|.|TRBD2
TGTGCCAGCAGTTACACGAGACTAGCGGATCGAGAGACCCAGTACTTC
CASSYTRLADRETQYF
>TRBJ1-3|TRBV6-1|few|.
TGTGCCAGCAGTGCTGTCGTTCCCTCTGGAAACACCATATATTTT
CASSAVVPSGNTIYF
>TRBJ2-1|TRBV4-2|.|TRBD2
TGTGCCAGCAGCCAAGGGGGACTAGCGGGAGCCCGTGAGCAGTTCTTC
CASSQGGLAGAREQFF
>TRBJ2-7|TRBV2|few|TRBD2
TGTGCCAGCCTCCGGACGGGGGGCTACGAGCAGTACTTC
CASLRTGGYEQYF
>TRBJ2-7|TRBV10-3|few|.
TGTGCCATCAGTGAACTAGCCTACGAGCAGTACTTC
CAISELAYEQYF
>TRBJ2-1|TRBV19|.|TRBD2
TGTGCCAGTAGTATGACTAGCGGGAGGTTCAATGAGCAGTTCTTC
CASSMTSGRFNEQFF
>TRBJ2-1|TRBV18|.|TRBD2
TGTGCCAGCTCCCCTGGGACTAGCGGGCAGGACAATGAGCAGTTCTTC
CASSPGTSGQDNEQFF
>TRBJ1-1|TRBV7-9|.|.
TGTGCCAGCAGCTTAGGGGGCGTGAACACTGAAGCTTTCTTT
CASSLGGVNTEAFF
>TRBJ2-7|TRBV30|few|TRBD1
TGTGCCTGGAGTGCGACAGGGGAAGGCTACGAGCAGTACTTC
CAWSATGEGYEQYF
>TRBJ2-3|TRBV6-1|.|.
TGTGCCAGCAGTGAATGGGGAGGAAGAGATACGCAGTATTTT
CASSEWGGRDTQYF
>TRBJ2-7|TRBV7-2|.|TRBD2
TGTGCCAGCAGCTTAGTACTAGCGGGAGGCTCCGACGAGCAGTACTTC
CASSLVLAGGSDEQYF
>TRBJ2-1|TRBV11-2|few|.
TGTGCCAGCAGCTTAATTGGCCTTGAGCAGTTCTTC
CASSLIGLEQFF
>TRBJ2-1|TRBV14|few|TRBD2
TGTGCCAGCAGCCAAGCACCTTCGACTAGCGGGCTAGTCTACTACAATGAGCAGTTCTTC
CASSQAPSTSGLVYYNEQFF
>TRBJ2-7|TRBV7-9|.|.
TGTGCCAGCAGCCCGTCATGGTCAGACTCCTACGAGCAGTACTTC
CASSPSWSDSYEQYF
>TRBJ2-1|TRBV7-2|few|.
TGTGCCAGCAGCTCCGGACTTCCCGCGGTACCCTACAATGAGCAGTTCTTC
CASSSGLPAVPYNEQFF
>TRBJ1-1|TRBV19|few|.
TGTGCCAGTAGTTGGCCCGAAAGGAGGCCTGAAGCTTTCTTT
CASSWPERRPEAFF
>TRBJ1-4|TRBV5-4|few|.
TGTGCCAGCAGCCGCGGTCGCACGGGTGAAAAACTGTTTTTT
CASSRGRTGEKLFF
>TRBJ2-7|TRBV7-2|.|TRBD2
TGTGCCAGCAGCACGACTAGCGGGAGGGCCAGGGAGCAGTACTTC
CASSTTSGRAREQYF
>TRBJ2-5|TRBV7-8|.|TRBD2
TGTGCCAGCAGCTTTAGACTAGCTGGTGAGACCCAGTACTTC
CASSFRLAGETQYF
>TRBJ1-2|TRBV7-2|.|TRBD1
TGTGCCAGCAGCTCGGACAGGGTAAACTATGGCTACACCTTC
CASSSDRVNYGYTF
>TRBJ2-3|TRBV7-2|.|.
TGTGCCAGCAGCTTAGCGCGCTACGTGCGGGATACGCAGTATTTT
CASSLARYVRDTQYF
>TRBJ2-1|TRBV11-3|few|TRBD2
TGTGCCAGCAGCCCACGGACTAGCGTTAGAAATGAGCAGTTCTTC
CASSPRTSVRNEQFF
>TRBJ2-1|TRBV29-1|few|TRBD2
TGCAGCGTTGATCGACCTAGCGGGAGTTCTCATGAGCAGTTCTTC
CSVDRPSGSSHEQFF
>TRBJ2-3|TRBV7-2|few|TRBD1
TGTGCCAGCAGCTTTAGGCAGGGGGGCACAGATACGCAGTATTTT
CASSFRQGGTDTQYF
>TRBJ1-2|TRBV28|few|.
TGTGCCAGCAGTTCAGGACAGCCCCGGGGCTATGGCTACACCTTC
CASSSGQPRGYGYTF
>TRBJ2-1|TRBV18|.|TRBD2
TGTGCCAGCTCACCCGTCCCGGGACTAGCGGGAATTTCGAATGAGCAGTTCTTC
CASSPVPGLAGISNEQFF
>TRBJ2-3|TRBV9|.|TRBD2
TGTGCCAGCAGGCCCGGGACTAGCGGGAATACGCAGTATTTT
CASRPGTSGNTQYF
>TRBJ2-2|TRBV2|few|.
TGTGCCAGCAGTGTACAGGCTGGGGCCGGGGAGCTGTTTTTT
CASSVQAGAGELFF
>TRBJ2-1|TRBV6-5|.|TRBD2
TGTGCCAGCAGTTTCTCTGGCGGGAGAAATGAGCAGTTCTTC
CASSFSGGRNEQFF
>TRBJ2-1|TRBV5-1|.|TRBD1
TGCGCCAGCAGCTTGGGGCAGGGGGCTTACAATGAGCAGTTCTTC
CASSLGQGAYNEQFF
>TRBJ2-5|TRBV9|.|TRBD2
TGTGCCAGCAGCGTTGGACTAGCGGGAGTTATAGAGACCCAGTACTTC
CASSVGLAGVIETQYF
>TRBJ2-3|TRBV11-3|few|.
TGTGCCAGCAGCTCCGGACCCTCTAGCGCAAGCACAGATACGCAGTATTTT
CASSSGPSSASTDTQYF
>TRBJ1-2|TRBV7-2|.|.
TGTGCCAGCAGCTCCGGACAGAACTATGGCTACACCTTC
CASSSGQNYGYTF
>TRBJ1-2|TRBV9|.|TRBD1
TGTGCCAGCAGCGTGGGACAGGGGGTTGGTTATGGCTACACCTTC
CASSVGQGVGYGYTF
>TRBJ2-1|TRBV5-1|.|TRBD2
TGCGCCAGCAGCCACGGACTAGCGGGACCTTACAATGAGCAGTTCTTC
CASSHGLAGPYNEQFF
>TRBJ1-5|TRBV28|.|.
TGTGCCAGCAGTTTACCGCGGGGGCTTAGCAGCAATCAGCCCCAGCATTTT
CASSLPRGLSSNQPQHF
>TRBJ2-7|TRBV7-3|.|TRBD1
TGTGCCAGCAGCTTAAGGGGCAGGGGGAGCGAGCAGTACTTC
CASSLRGRGSEQYF
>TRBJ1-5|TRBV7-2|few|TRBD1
TGTGCCAGCAGCTTGGGACAGGGTGAGGGAGTAAGGCATTTT
CASSLGQGEGVRHF
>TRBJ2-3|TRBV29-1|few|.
TGCACCTACCGGGATAGCACAGATACGCAGTATTTT
CTYRDSTDTQYF
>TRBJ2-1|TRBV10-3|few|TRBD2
TGTGCCACGCACCCGGGACTAGCGTACAATGAGCAGTTCTTC
CATHPGLAYNEQFF
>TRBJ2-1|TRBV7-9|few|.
TGTGCCAGCAGCTTAGAGAGAGGTAATGAGCAGTTCTTC
CASSLERGNEQFF
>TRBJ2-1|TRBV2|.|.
TGTGCCAGCACCCCGACTGAGGTTGCCTACAATGAGCAGTTCTTC
CASTPTEVAYNEQFF
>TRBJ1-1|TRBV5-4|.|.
TGTGCCAGCACTTTCGACACTGAAGCTTTCTTT
CASTFDTEAFF
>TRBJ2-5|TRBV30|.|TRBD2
TGTGCCTGGAGTGTACAAGGGACTACTAAGCGAACCCAGTACTTC
CAWSVQGTTKRTQYF
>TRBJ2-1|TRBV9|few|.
TGTGCCAGCAGCGTAGAGCCTAAATACAATGAGCAGTTCTTC
CASSVEPKYNEQFF
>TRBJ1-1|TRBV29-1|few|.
TGCAGCATATGGGGCCGCACTGAAGCTTTCTTT
CSIWGRTEAFF
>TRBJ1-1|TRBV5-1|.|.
TGCGCCAGCAGCTTGTCCAAGACATTAAACACTGAAGCTTTCTTT
CASSLSKTLNTEAFF
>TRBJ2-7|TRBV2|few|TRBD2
TGTGCCAGCAGCGATACTAGCGTCTCCTCCTACGAGCAGTACTTC
CASSDTSVSSYEQYF
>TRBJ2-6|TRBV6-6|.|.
TGTGCCAGCTACAGCCTCTTTAGCTCTGGGGCCAACGTCCTGACTTTC
CASYSLFSSGANVLTF
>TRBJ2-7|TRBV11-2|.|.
TGTGCCAGCAGCTCCGTCCGGGGGACGAAGCCAACCTACGAGCAGTACTTC
CASSSVRGTKPTYEQYF
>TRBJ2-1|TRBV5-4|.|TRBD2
TGTGCCAGCAGCTTGTTCACGGGAGGGACCTACAATGAGCAGTTCTTC
CASSLFTGGTYNEQFF
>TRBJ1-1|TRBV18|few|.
TGTGCCAGCTCACCACTCTCTATCCAGGTACGAAACACTGAAGCTTTCTTT
CASSPLSIQVRNTEAFF
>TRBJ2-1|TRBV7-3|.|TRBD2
TGTGCCAGCAGCCCGGGGGGGAAGGCCAATGAGCAGTTCTTC
CASSPGGKANEQFF